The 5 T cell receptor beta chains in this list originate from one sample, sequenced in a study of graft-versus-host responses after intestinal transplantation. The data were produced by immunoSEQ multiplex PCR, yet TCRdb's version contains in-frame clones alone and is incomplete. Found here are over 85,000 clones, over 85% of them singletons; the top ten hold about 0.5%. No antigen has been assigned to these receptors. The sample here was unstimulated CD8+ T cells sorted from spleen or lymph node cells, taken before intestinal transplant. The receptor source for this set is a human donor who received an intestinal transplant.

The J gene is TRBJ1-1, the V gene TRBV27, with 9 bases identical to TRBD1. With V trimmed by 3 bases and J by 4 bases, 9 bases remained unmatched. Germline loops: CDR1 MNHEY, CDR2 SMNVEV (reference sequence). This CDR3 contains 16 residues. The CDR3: CASSFGTGGTVTEAFF. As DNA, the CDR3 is TGTGCCAGCAGTTTCGGCACAGGGGGCACGGTCACTGAAGCTTTCTTT.

CDR3: CASSFQRTSVKDTQYF. CDR3 DNA sequence: TGTGCCAGCAGCTTTCAACGGACTAGTGTAAAAGATACGCAGTATTTT. The chain employs TRBV5-6 and TRBJ2-3; 7 bases align to TRBD2. The CDR3 length is 16 residues. Germline V CDR1 and CDR2: SGHDT, YYEEEE. Trimming took 2 bases from V and 5 from J; bases not matched to a gene: 11.

CDR3 DNA sequence: TGTGCCAGCAGTTTTGGGCTAGCGGGACGAGATACGCAGTATTTT. Its protein is CASSFGLAGRDTQYF. The J gene is TRBJ2-3, the V gene TRBV27; TRBD2 matches at 9 bases. Germline values: CDR1 MNHEY, CDR2 SMNVEV (reference sequence). The CDR3 totals 15 residues. Trimming took 3 bases from V and 5 from J; bases not matched to a gene: 6.

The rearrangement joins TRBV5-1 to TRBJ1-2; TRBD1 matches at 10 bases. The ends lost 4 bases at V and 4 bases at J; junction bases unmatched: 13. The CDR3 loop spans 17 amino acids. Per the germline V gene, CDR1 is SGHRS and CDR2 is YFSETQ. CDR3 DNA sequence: TGCGCCAGCAGCAGGGACAGGGGCTATTATGGATTCTATGGCTACACCTTC. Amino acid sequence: CASSRDRGYYGFYGYTF.

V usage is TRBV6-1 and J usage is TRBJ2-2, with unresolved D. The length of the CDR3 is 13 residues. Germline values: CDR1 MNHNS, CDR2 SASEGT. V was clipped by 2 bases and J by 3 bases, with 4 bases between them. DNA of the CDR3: TGTGCCAGCAGTGAAATCGACACCGGGGAGCTGTTTTTT. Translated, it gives CASSEIDTGELFF.